The 32 T cell receptor beta chains listed next were all sequenced from one sample in a study of T cell responses to AZD1222 COVID-19 vaccine. Method: immunoSEQ multiplex PCR; TCRdb's copy keeps in-frame clones and lacks some. The profile covers about 53,000 clones, with around 84% appearing a single time and 25% to 30% taken by the ten largest. The material sequenced was peripheral blood, taken on day 0 of AZD1222 vaccination. All receptors come from an adult in good health.

The chain recombines TRBV10-2 with TRBJ2-1; D is possibly TRBD2 (5 bases). The germline V gene has CDR1 WSHSY and CDR2 SAAADI. The germline V and J ends were trimmed by 7 bases and 3 bases, with 10 bases remaining between them. CDR3 length equals 13 residues. CDR3: CASKDGDYNEQFF. In DNA, the CDR3 is TGCGCCAGCAAGGACGGGGACTACAATGAGCAGTTCTTC.

The CDR3 spells CASKGWGVGNTEAFF. CDR3 nucleotide sequence: TGTGCCAGCAAGGGATGGGGGGTTGGGAACACTGAAGCTTTCTTT. The rearrangement uses TRBV6-5 and TRBJ1-1, with a tentative D call TRBD1 (5 bases). Trimming pared 7 bases from V and 1 base from J, leaving 16 bases between. The CDR3 has 15 amino acids. Germline V gene lookup returns CDR1 MNHEY and CDR2 SVGAGI.

CDR3 residues: CASSLLSPYPSYEQYF. CDR3 nucleotides: TGTGCCAGCAGCTTACTCTCTCCTTACCCCTCCTACGAGCAGTACTTC. This chain links TRBV7-4 with TRBJ2-7, with D uncertain. This CDR3 has 16 residues. Trimming stripped 2 bases from V and 0 bases from J, with 14 bases between. Germline values: CDR1 SGHVT, CDR2 SQSDAQ.

The rearrangement joins TRBV7-2 to TRBJ2-2; D unclear. The germline gives CDR1 SGHTA, CDR2 FQGNSA. The V end lost 5 bases, the J end lost 0 bases, and 4 bases lay between the germline ends. The CDR3 is made up of 13 amino acids. In DNA form, the CDR3 reads TGTGCCAGCAGCCCGGCGAACACCGGGGAGCTGTTTTTT. It specifies CASSPANTGELFF.

The chain employs TRBV15 and TRBJ2-7; unclear D gene. V was cut by 5 bases and J by 0 bases, with 14 bases left in between. In germline, CDR1 is LNHNV, CDR2 YYDKDF (reference sequence). The CDR3 loop spans 15 amino acids. The CDR3: CATSVQDSSSYEQYF. CDR3 sequence (DNA): TGTGCCACCAGCGTCCAAGACTCCAGCTCCTACGAGCAGTACTTC.

The rearrangement joins TRBV7-3 to TRBJ2-4, with no clear D. Germline V gene data show CDR1 as SGHTA and CDR2 as FQGTGA. Trimming cost V 5 bases and J 1 base, with 9 bases left between them. The CDR3 extends over 14 amino acids. CDR3 sequence reads: CASSTDTAKNIQYF. CDR3 in DNA: TGTGCCAGCAGCACCGACACCGCCAAAAACATTCAGTACTTC.

The genes are TRBV19 and TRBJ1-4; 10 nucleotides agree with TRBD1. The CDR3 length is 15 residues. After removal of 5 bases from V and 6 bases from J, the junction contained 6 bases not matched to a gene. In germline, CDR1 is LNHDA, CDR2 SQIVND (reference sequence). The CDR3 nucleotides read TGTGCCAGTAGTCTCGACAGGGGGCGGGATGAAAAACTGTTTTTT. Translated: CASSLDRGRDEKLFF. Full variable domain (remainder filled in from reference TRBV19 and TRBJ1-4): DGGITQSPKYLFRKEGQNVTLSCEQNLNHDAMYWYRQDPGQGLRLIYYSQIVNDFQKGDIAEGYSVSREKKESFPLTVTSAQKNPTAFYLCASSLDRGRDEKLFFGSGTQLSVL.

The V gene is TRBV11-3, the J gene TRBJ2-1; D remains ambiguous. Germline V lookup: CDR1 SGHNT, CDR2 YENEEA. With 0 bases removed from V and 14 bases from J, the gap between germline ends came to 11 bases. This CDR3 is 12 amino acids long. CDR3 protein: CASSLDSRVKFF. CDR3 nucleotide sequence: TGTGCCAGCAGCTTAGATTCTCGCGTTAAGTTCTTC.

The chain carries TRBV4-2 and TRBJ2-2; TRBD1 matches 9 bases. There are 16 residues in the CDR3. Looked up from germline, CDR1 is LGHNA and CDR2 is YNFKEQ. V was clipped by 4 bases and J by 0 bases; unmatched bases: 3. Here the CDR3 DNA reads TGTGCCAGCAGCCTCAGGACAGGGGCGAACACCGGGGAGCTGTTTTTT. Translated: CASSLRTGANTGELFF.

The chain carries TRBV6-5 and TRBJ1-1, with D unresolved. V was pared by 5 bases and J by 4 bases, with 14 bases between. The CDR3 loop spans 14 amino acids. The germline V gene has CDR1 MNHEY and CDR2 SVGAGI. The CDR3 protein is CASSRIETGTEAFF. CDR3 nucleotides: TGTGCCAGCAGTCGAATAGAGACGGGCACTGAAGCTTTCTTT.

As for this clone: The sample has other DNA sequences that encode this CDR3 too. V usage is TRBV19 and J usage is TRBJ1-5, with TRBD1 identical over 10 bases. V was pared by 4 bases and J by 2 bases, with 11 bases of the junction left unmatched. Germline lookup yields CDR1 LNHDA and CDR2 SQIVND (reference sequence). The CDR3 totals 18 residues. CDR3 coding DNA: TGTGCCAGTAGTAGCACTGACAGGGGGCTTGATCGCAATCAGCCCCAGCATTTT. It codes for CASSSTDRGLDRNQPQHF.

The V and J genes are TRBV19 and TRBJ1-4; D gene ambiguous. Trimming removed 1 base from V and 6 bases from J, with 9 bases in between. The CDR3 is 14 residues long. The germline gives CDR1 LNHDA, CDR2 SQIVND (reference sequence). Here the CDR3 DNA reads TGTGCCAGTAGTATAGGTGCGGCGGATGAAAAACTGTTTTTT. Protein sequence: CASSIGAADEKLFF.

The chain is built from TRBV10-2 and TRBJ2-7; 9 nucleotides agree with TRBD1. The CDR3 has 16 residues. Germline values: CDR1 WSHSY, CDR2 SAAADI. J gave up 5 bases and V 0 bases, and 8 bases lay outside the gene matches. Written as DNA, the CDR3 is TGCGCCAGCAGTGAGTCCCTGGGGACAGGGTATAACGAGCAGTACTTC. Encoded protein: CASSESLGTGYNEQYF.

The rearrangement uses TRBV5-1 and TRBJ1-1; D uncertain. The CDR3 spans 15 residues. Germline CDR1 reads SGHRS; CDR2 reads YFSETQ. V was shortened by 1 base and J by 4 bases, with 14 bases between the two germline ends. CDR3 protein: CASSLSPSWGTEAFF. CDR3 DNA: TGCGCCAGCAGCTTGTCCCCGTCTTGGGGCACTGAAGCTTTCTTT.

This chain joins TRBV6-2 or TRBV6-3 and TRBJ1-5; 8 bases map to TRBD1. Per the germline V gene, CDR1 is MNHEY and CDR2 is SVGEGT. CDR3 length: 18 amino acids. The J segment lost 2 bases and the V segment lost 2 bases, leaving 11 bases of the junction unmatched. The CDR3 spells CASSYGRTGPSGNQPQHF. In DNA form, the CDR3 reads TGTGCCAGCAGTTACGGTCGGACAGGGCCATCGGGCAATCAGCCCCAGCATTTT.

The V and J genes are TRBV6-2 or TRBV6-3 and TRBJ2-2, with 8 bases matching TRBD2. In germline, CDR1 is MNHEY, CDR2 SVGEGT. This CDR3 comprises 18 residues. Losses at the gene ends were 0 bases for V and 2 bases for J; bases not matched to a gene: 8. In DNA, the CDR3 is TGTGCCAGCAGTTACTCGAAAACGGCGGGAGGCAACACCGGGGAGCTGTTTTTT. Translated: CASSYSKTAGGNTGELFF.

The chain couples TRBV5-1 to TRBJ2-7; weak D call: TRBD1 (5 bases). Trimming removed 0 bases from V and 2 bases from J, with 9 bases in between. CDR1 is SGHRS, CDR2 YFSETQ, per germline. The CDR3 has 14 residues. CDR3 amino acids: CASSLVGPTYEQYF. The CDR3 nucleotides are TGCGCCAGCAGCTTGGTGGGGCCGACCTACGAGCAGTACTTC. Full variable domain (missing parts from reference TRBV5-1 and TRBJ2-7): KAGVTQTPRYLIKTRGQQVTLSCSPISGHRSVSWYQQTPGQGLQFLFEYFSETQRNKGNFPGRFSGRQFSNSRSEMNVSTLELGDSALYLCASSLVGPTYEQYFGPGTRLTVT.

This sequence joins TRBV3-1 (or the pseudogene TRBV3-2) and TRBJ2-1; 10 positions match TRBD2. CDR3 length: 17 residues. V gave up 3 bases and J gave up 7 bases; unmatched junction bases: 12. The germline V gene encodes CDR1 LGHDT and CDR2 YNNKEL (reference sequence). CDR3 region: CASSHSPSGSEGNEQFF. CDR3 sequence (DNA): TGTGCCAGCAGCCATTCCCCTAGCGGGAGTGAGGGGAATGAGCAGTTCTTC.

The chain has TRBV30 and TRBJ1-2, with D hard to call. Trimming stripped 8 bases from V and 7 bases from J, with 14 bases between. The CDR3 sequence is 11 residues long. Germline V lookup: CDR1 GTSNPN, CDR2 SVGIG (reference sequence). The CDR3 protein is CAQDLHGGYTF. The DNA for the CDR3 is TGTGCCCAGGACCTCCACGGTGGCTACACCTTC.

This clone was detected once. CDR3 DNA: TGTGCCAGCAGCCCACCGAGGGACGACAATAATGAGCAGTTCTTC. This gives the protein CASSPPRDDNNEQFF. The chain employs TRBV5-6 and TRBJ2-1; D may correspond to TRBD1 or TRBD2 (5 bases each). Germline CDR1 is SGHDT and CDR2 is YYEEEE. This CDR3 is 15 amino acids long. With 4 bases removed from V and 7 bases from J, the gap between germline ends came to 18 bases.

The chain links TRBV11-3 to TRBJ2-1; D unresolved. The germline CDR1 and CDR2 sequences are SGHNT and YENEEA. Trimming left V 8 bases short and J 7 bases short, with 12 bases between. The CDR3 runs 12 residues. The CDR3 DNA reads TGTGCCAGCGGAGCTCTTGGGAATGAGCAGTTCTTC. Encoded protein: CASGALGNEQFF.

This chain links TRBV29-1 with TRBJ2-1; the match to TRBD1 covers 10 bases. V dropped 3 bases and J dropped 8; count of bases not matched to a gene: 7. CDR3 size: 14 residues. The germline V gene encodes CDR1 SQVTM and CDR2 ANQGSEA. CDR3 in amino acids: CSVDRTGGRDEQFF. The CDR3 bases are TGCAGCGTTGATAGGACAGGGGGTAGGGATGAGCAGTTCTTC.

The genes are TRBV30 and TRBJ2-2; 10 bases are shared with TRBD2. This CDR3 comprises 18 residues. With V trimmed by 2 bases and J by 6 bases, 15 bases remained unmatched. Germline-derived CDR1 and CDR2 are GTSNPN and SVGIG (reference sequence). The CDR3 coding sequence is TGTGCCTGGAGTCCCATACTAGCGGGAAGAATTTCGTCCGGGGAGCTGTTTTTT. Translating it yields CAWSPILAGRISSGELFF.

This clone was found a few times. This chain links TRBV19 with TRBJ2-3; D not resolved. Per germline, CDR1 LNHDA and CDR2 SQIVND (reference sequence). Trimming took off 10 bases at V and 4 bases at J, with 15 bases between the two ends. This CDR3 comprises 13 residues. The CDR3 sequence: CATYTPWADTQYF. CDR3 bases: TGTGCCACCTATACCCCCTGGGCAGATACGCAGTATTTT.

V gene TRBV30 combines with J gene TRBJ1-5; no reliable D call. The CDR3 runs to 16 residues. V lost 0 bases to trimming and J lost 3 bases, with 15 bases between them. In germline, CDR1 is GTSNPN, CDR2 SVGIG (reference sequence). CDR3 sequence: CAWSVQNRGSNQPQHF. The CDR3, as DNA: TGTGCCTGGAGTGTACAAAATCGAGGTTCCAATCAGCCCCAGCATTTT.

This clone was detected only a few times. The chain links TRBV5-3 to TRBJ2-3, with 9 bases matching TRBD1. TRBV5-3 carries the ORF label, with uncertain function. V was pared by 3 bases and J by 6 bases, with 11 bases of the junction left unmatched. The CDR3 length is 16 residues. The chain's CDR3 is CARSYKTGGLKDTQYF. As DNA, the CDR3 is TGTGCCAGAAGCTACAAGACAGGGGGGCTGAAGGATACGCAGTATTTT.

The J gene is TRBJ1-1, the V gene TRBV15; D is ambiguous. V lost 0 bases to trimming and J lost 5 bases, with 7 bases between them. The CDR3 is made up of 13 amino acids. Germline CDR1 reads LNHNV; CDR2 reads YYDKDF (reference sequence). CDR3 protein: CATSRDLATEAFF. DNA of the CDR3: TGTGCCACCAGCAGAGATTTGGCGACTGAAGCTTTCTTT. The full variable domain, in which reference TRBV15 and TRBJ1-1 provide the parts outside the CDR3, is DAMVIQNPRYQVTQFGKPVTLSCSQTLNHNVMYWYQQKSSQAPKLLFHYYDKDFNNEADTPDNFQSRRPNTSFCFLDIRSPGLGDTAMYLCATSRDLATEAFFGQGTRLTVV.

The CDR3 sequence: CASSPQGSYNSPLHF. The CDR3 nucleotides read TGTGCCAGCAGTCCGCAGGGTTCCTATAATTCACCCCTCCACTTT. V usage is TRBV2 and J usage is TRBJ1-6, with D possibly TRBD1 on 5 matching bases. Germline assignment: CDR1 SNHLY and CDR2 FYNNEI. The V and J ends lost 5 bases and 1 base respectively, with 9 bases between them. The CDR3 loop spans 15 amino acids.

V is TRBV28 and J is TRBJ2-3; 7 positions agree with TRBD2. CDR1 is MDHEN, CDR2 SYDVKM, per germline. Germline trimming cut 2 bases from V and 4 bases from J; bases unmatched to any gene: 6. The CDR3 has 15 residues. The CDR3 reads CASSLAGAGADTQYF. The DNA of the CDR3 is TGTGCCAGCAGTTTAGCGGGAGCTGGCGCAGATACGCAGTATTTT.

The V gene is TRBV10-2, the J gene TRBJ2-1; TRBD2 matches at 7 bases. The CDR3 extends over 16 amino acids. CDR1 WSHSY and CDR2 SAAADI come from the germline V gene. The junction had 8 bases not matched to a gene; V was cut back by 2 bases and J by 4 bases. The CDR3: CASSEAPSGVYNEQFF. CDR3 DNA sequence: TGCGCCAGCAGTGAGGCCCCCAGCGGGGTTTACAATGAGCAGTTCTTC.

The chain joins TRBV4-3 to TRBJ2-3, with 9 bases matching TRBD2. J gave up 2 bases and V 4 bases, and 10 bases lay outside the gene matches. Per the germline V gene, CDR1 is LGHNA and CDR2 is YSLEER. This CDR3 has 17 amino acids. Here the CDR3 reads CASSPDTGTSNTDTQYF. DNA of the CDR3: TGCGCCAGCAGCCCAGACACCGGGACTAGCAACACAGATACGCAGTATTTT.

The chain is built from TRBV19 and TRBJ1-1; a possible D gene is TRBD1 (6 bases). Germline V gene data show CDR1 as LNHDA and CDR2 as SQIVND (reference sequence). Between the trimmed V and J ends, which lost 4 bases and 4 bases, there was a span of 10 bases. The CDR3 extends over 13 amino acids. DNA for the CDR3: TGTGCCAGTAGTAGTCAGGGGAGCACTGAAGCTTTCTTT. Translating it yields CASSSQGSTEAFF.